This T cell receptor beta chain derives from a study of early T cells in non-severe SARS-CoV-2 infection. Study as a whole: Chains were not paired, and sequencing was done on bulk RNA from unsorted whole blood. Overall study results and limits: Anti-spike CD8 responses were favored in VDJdb matching, and private and CD4 specificities were missed.

In the library, individual cDNA molecules carried attached unique molecular identifiers. Via MiXCR, TCRdb re-called the 5' RACE reads, giving one row per CDR3 protein. The sample contains roughly 60,000 distinct CDR3 sequences, 5% to 7.5% of which appear only once. Looked up from germline, CDR1 is SGHTA and CDR2 is FQGNSA. The CDR3 is made up of 15 amino acids. V lost 3 bases to trimming and J lost 5 bases; unmatched junction nucleotides: 6. Many counts were recorded for this clonotype. The target antigen is unknown. The sequencing used whole blood, collected at baseline. This clonotype was sampled from an adult who was a healthcare worker with PCR-confirmed SARS-CoV-2 infection or an uninfected control (not recorded which). The chain recombines TRBV7-2 with TRBJ2-5; TRBD2 aligns across 10 bases. This CDR3 is CASSLVAGGRETQYF. In DNA form, the CDR3 reads TGTGCCAGCAGCTTGGTAGCGGGGGGAAGGGAGACCCAGTACTTC.